This T cell receptor (beta chain) was observed in a study of cytomegalovirus exposure and HLA in healthy donors (dated by TCRdb to the late 2010s). The study in broad terms: According to an earlier analysis of several hundred of the donors, about 170 million T cells yielded approximately 120 million unique TCR beta sequences and roughly 280 Gb of sequence data. Rather than using new phenotypic data, the later analysis identified candidate immune exposures from TCR beta sequences and from how often those sequences occurred across donors. HLA typing covered class I and class II loci at four-digit resolution. Of the approximately 400 genotyped donors, roughly 80% were placed in the genetic ancestry cluster associated with self-reported Caucasian donors. The number of typed donors differed by locus: about 620-640 for A, B, C, DRB1 and DQB1; approximately 520 for DQA1; roughly 600 for DPA1; and around 450 for DPB1. An earlier analysis of 587 of the donors used high-throughput TCR beta sequencing to judge whether each TCR beta V gene segment behaved as functional or pseudogenic. Genome-wide SNP genotypes for about 60% of the 666 donors were used in a later genetic analysis, which treated that subset as a discovery cohort. The study was designed to test whether signatures of past pathogen exposure could be identified by cataloging public T cell receptors. The study profiled the T cell repertoires of 550 to 700 subjects by immunosequencing and related them to cytomegalovirus serostatus. Every repertoire in the discovery cohort had been generated on one and the same sequencing platform. High-throughput TCR immunosequencing, statistical association of individual TCRs with disease status, and machine learning were combined to predict cytomegalovirus infection status. In a later analysis, previously published TCR beta repertoires from 500 to 750 donors were re-analyzed and high-resolution HLA genotyping was added so that TCR occurrence patterns could be studied. On average, 235,054 unique TCR beta nucleotide sequences were sequenced per donor among fewer than 500 genotyped donors of the cohort, with 15% to 20% of those sequences being non-productive. A handful of DR-DQ haplotypes were handled as single units for association and clustering because linkage in the cohort was strong. Donor age, sex, ethnicity and CMV serostatus were compiled alongside the repertoire data. An early release that covered approximately 600 HLA-typed donors contained approximately 300 gigabases of sequencing data and some 87 million unique TCR sequences. Besides the first cohort of 550 to 750 subjects, a separate validation cohort made up of roughly 130 different subjects was used.

From its cysteine to its phenylalanine, the CDR3 spans 18 amino acids. The read is trimmed to its CDR3 DNA, 54 bases read in frame from base 1. The germline V gene (reference sequence) specifies LNHDA as CDR1 and SQIVND as CDR2. From V the trimming removes 2 bases and from J it removes 4 bases, while the gene matches leave 9 bases of the junction unaccounted for. The cohort consisted of approximately 670 healthy bone marrow donors. All cohort members were sampled while nominally healthy, although unrecorded immune exposures were likely present. The donor tested CMV seropositive and was one of the 289 seropositive cohort members. Every donor gave a peripheral blood sample, and the peripheral blood mononuclear cells from that sample were used for TCR beta sequencing. Genomic DNA extraction from the blood cell samples was performed with the Qiagen DNeasy Blood Extraction Kit. The library relied on the immunoSEQ multiplex PCR assay. For the multiplex PCR, a mixture combining 60 forward primers for TCR Vbeta segments and 13 reverse primers for TCR Jbeta segments was used. The CDR3 region of rearranged TCR beta genes was amplified from genomic DNA by a multiplex PCR assay. Amplified TCR beta libraries were sequenced as 87-base-pair reads on the Illumina HiSeq System. Under the source paper's analysis protocol: A later analysis counted approximately 76 million unique TCR beta chains across the 690 or so repertoires, and roughly 9.9 million of these chains were shared by at least two donors. Raw reads were error-corrected and collapsed into unique sequences by a nearest-neighbor algorithm in which closely related sequences were merged to remove PCR and sequencing errors. To assign V, D and J gene segments, CDR3 sequences were aligned to IMGT reference sequences. Each retained sequence needed at least a six-nucleotide match to both a V gene segment and a J gene segment. Rearrangements were classified as productive when the CDR3 lacked stop codons and remained in frame with V and J, and all other rearrangements were classified as non-productive. Following IMGT convention, CDR3 was defined as the stretch from the second conserved V-encoded cysteine to the conserved J-encoded phenylalanine. The earlier analysis of some 600 of the donors excluded sequences that lacked an unambiguous match to a single V gene segment. An earlier analysis of 587 of the donors classified V segments as functional when productive rearrangements were above 56.7% and as segregating when the standard deviation between donors was above 5%. A statistical classification framework was built for diagnosing cytomegalovirus status from the catalog of TCR beta chain sequences. A later analysis assigned V and J genes by comparing TCR nucleotide sequences with IMGT/GENE-DB human TR gene sequences. Using the TCRdist pipeline, a later analysis assigned CDR3 sequences along with most-parsimonious VDJ recombination scenarios. A later analysis defined each TCR beta chain by its CDR3 amino acid sequence plus V-gene family, and excluded reads lacking a unique V-gene family. As a way to deal with suspected cross-contamination and a sequencing artifact, a later analysis dropped nearly 600 nucleotide sequences that were highly shared and had low generation probability. A later analysis calculated a clonal expansion index for each public chain from normalized within-repertoire ranks of inferred template counts. In a later analysis, generation probabilities were computed using a VDJ recombination model fitted to out-of-frame rearrangements, and the results were checked against IGoR. In a later analysis, TCR-TCR, TCR-HLA and TCR-CMV co-occurrence was scored with hypergeometric tests, and a repertoire-size bias correction was applied to TCR pairs. In a later analysis, false discovery rates were estimated by permuting HLA or CMV assignments 20 times. In a later analysis, co-occurring TCRs were grouped using DBSCAN, and TCRdist sequence similarity was added for clustering within HLA-allele-positive subsets. Co-occurrence clustering excluded repertoires with fewer than 30,000 or more than 120,000 public chains, plus five with anomalous nucleotide sharing. TCRdb stores this immuneACCESS table with in-frame sequences only. Part of the clones is absent; in the studies checked, under half of the shortfall reflects unresolved V genes, and no reason is known for the rest. The V and J calls and clone size are taken from that table; D and trimming were inferred from the DNA. The sample contains approximately 120,000 clones, around 80% of them found a single time. Clones ranked in the top ten supply roughly 9.3% of the sample.

Comments on this clone: Its antigen remains unidentified. One base away there is no much larger clone; base qualities are not given.

Results the study describes overall, beyond this receptor: In an earlier analysis of around 600 of the donors, most TCR beta V segments appeared in productive rearrangements about 87% or about 30% of the time, broadly matching IMGT annotations. Sequencing depth was assumed to be roughly uniform across donors in the presence/absence analyses, though that assumption may not hold. According to a later analysis, TCR association rates differed among HLA loci, with DRB1 alleles showing the most associated TCRs and HLA-C alleles showing the fewest. Most CMV-associated TCR beta chains appeared to be HLA-restricted in a later analysis, and the HLA associations seemed to be driven largely by CMV exposure. In a later genetic analysis, a missense DCLRE1C variant was associated with V-gene and J-gene trimming of TCR beta chains, and the association was replicated in an independent cohort. In a later analysis, around 15,000 TCR beta sequences were associated with specific HLA alleles at a false discovery rate of 0.05. Most TCR sequences were seen in very few donors, while some public TCRs were found in many individuals. The earlier analysis of some 540 of the donors excluded approximately 17 rarely observed V segments, including chromosome 9 orphons, because counts were too low. A total of around 150 TCR beta chains were listed by the study as associated with cytomegalovirus. In a later analysis, HLA-associated TCR beta chains were found to be more clonally expanded and to have lower generation probabilities than equally common non-associated chains. When HLA alleles, especially DR and DQ, strongly co-occurred, attributing TCR associations to individual alleles was difficult. Because the 87-base-pair reads could not distinguish some IMGT-functional V segments, including TRBV6-2 and TRBV6-3, those segments were excluded. A later genetic analysis reported fewer N-insertions in productive TCRs among donors in an Asian-associated ancestry cluster than the approximately 670-donor mean. A later analysis reported that several top co-occurrence clusters appeared linked to parvovirus B19, influenza, CMV and Epstein-Barr virus. A further reported finding was that TCR beta sequences accurately predicted the HLA-A and HLA-B alleles for most subjects in the first cohort. In both the original and validation cohorts, the classifier was reported to diagnose cytomegalovirus status with high specificity and sensitivity. Linkage disequilibrium might explain the correlated functional status among segregating V segments, but an unknown experimental factor could not be ruled out. CMV serostatus was the only immune exposure information available for the cohort. According to the authors, the approach could potentially be generalized to other disease states and immunological phenotypes. The cohort was sequenced for TCR beta chains only, and without alpha or paired-chain data the features that could be detected were limited. A group of highly shared sequence variants was considered likely to be a technical artifact of the sequencing pipeline. HLA typing was unavailable for some donors at each locus, so association tests used only the typed subset. In vitro tests confirmed that a few of the cytomegalovirus-associated TCR beta chains recognize cytomegalovirus antigens.

The origin of this receptor is a woman aged 45-59 years in good health and CMV-seropositive. Source material: PBMCs. The V gene is TRBV19 and the J gene is TRBJ2-1; the central 12 bases match TRBD2. The sequence in DNA is TGTGCCAGTAGTATAATGGGGCTAGCGGGAGGGTCTTACAATGAGCAGTTCTTC. This gives the protein CASSIMGLAGGSYNEQFF.